The 28 T cell receptor beta chains reported below all come from one sample, sequenced in a study of Graves' ophthalmopathy and Graves' hyperthyroidism (dated by TCRdb to 2017 to 2018). TCRdb names Illumina HiSeq 2000 as the instrument used. For repertoire sequencing, the TCR beta CDR3 regions were amplified from RNA transcripts. A first-round RT-PCR used HTBI primers with the Qiagen OneStep RT-PCR kit, followed by a second-round multiplex PCR, size selection and purification. TCRdb trimmed the raw reads at Q25, called clones with MiXCR and kept productive beta chains. Entries are consolidated by CDR3 protein sequence, retaining the most common genes and DNA. Within this sample are some 240,000 distinct CDR3 sequences, with around 42% of them counted one time only. The ten top clones hold approximately 44% of the sample. The sequenced material came from peripheral blood. The receptors were gathered from an adult man with Graves' ophthalmopathy.

The table lists this clonotype with many counts. The chain couples TRBV15 to TRBJ1-1, with D hard to call. This CDR3 is 13 amino acids long. In germline, CDR1 is LNHNV, CDR2 YYDKDF (reference sequence). V shed 1 base and J shed 4 bases, with 7 bases lying between them. The DNA of the CDR3 is TGTGCCACCAGCAGAGGGGCGGGCACTGAAGCTTTCTTT. This encodes CATSRGAGTEAFF.

The J gene is TRBJ2-5, the V gene TRBV7-2; 10 nucleotides agree with TRBD2. TRBJ2-7 explains the end of the DNA better; the J call may be wrong. Per the germline V gene, CDR1 is SGHTA and CDR2 is FQGNSA. The CDR3 runs to 18 residues. The DNA for the CDR3 is TGTGCCAGCAGCCAGGTTTTAGCGGGGGGAATCACCACTCGCGAGCAGTACTTC. It specifies CASSQVLAGGITTREQYF.

The chain joins TRBV5-8 to TRBJ2-7; TRBD2 agrees at 8 bases. V lost 1 base to trimming and J lost 6 bases; unmatched junction nucleotides: 6. The CDR3 runs to 14 residues. CDR1 and CDR2 (germline): SGHTS, YDEGEE. The CDR3 DNA is TGTGCCAGCAGCTTGTCCGGGGGGGCCGGCGAGCAGTACTTC. It translates to CASSLSGGAGEQYF.

The rearrangement uses TRBV28 and TRBJ1-1; no clear D. CDR3 length equals 11 residues. Trimming left V 8 bases short and J 11 bases short, with 15 bases between. Germline assignment: CDR1 MDHEN and CDR2 SYDVKM. The CDR3 here is CASLNSRGAFF. The CDR3 DNA reads as TGTGCCAGCCTCAACTCGCGAGGGGCTTTCTTT.

This sequence joins TRBV7-3 and TRBJ1-2; 10 bases are shared with TRBD1. Trimming removed 2 bases from V and 6 bases from J; junction bases left unmatched: 6. Germline lookup yields CDR1 SGHTA and CDR2 FQGTGA. This CDR3 is 15 amino acids long. DNA of the CDR3: TGTGCCAGCAGCTTACCAGGACAGGGGGTCCATGGCTACACCTTC. Its protein product is CASSLPGQGVHGYTF.

A few counts support this clonotype. This chain joins TRBV20-1 and TRBJ2-7; no clear D. The CDR3 length is 11 residues. The V end was cut by 6 bases, the J end by 6 bases, with 12 bases between. Germline V CDR1 and CDR2: DFQATT, SNEGSKA (reference sequence). The chain's CDR3 is CSAAGPAEQYF. DNA for the CDR3: TGCAGTGCGGCCGGGCCTGCCGAGCAGTACTTC.

This rearrangement joins TRBV13 to TRBJ2-5; 9 nucleotides line up with TRBD2. The germline V gene encodes CDR1 PRHDT and CDR2 FYEKMQ (reference sequence). V gave up 5 bases and J gave up 5 bases; unmatched junction bases: 12. The CDR3 has 16 residues. The DNA for the CDR3 is TGTGCCAGCAGCCCATCGCTAGCGGGACCCCGGGAGACCCAGTACTTC. This encodes CASSPSLAGPRETQYF.

This clonotype was observed a handful of times. This chain uses TRBV6-5 with TRBJ1-1; no clear D. Trimming took off 4 bases at V and 2 bases at J, with 11 bases between the two ends. The germline gives CDR1 MNHEY, CDR2 SVGAGI. The CDR3 has 14 amino acids. CDR3 sequence (DNA): TGTGCCAGCAGTTGGAACAGCTTAAACACTGAAGCTTTCTTT. It codes for CASSWNSLNTEAFF.

This clonotype was found a few times. The chain employs TRBV7-2 and TRBJ2-7; perhaps TRBD2 as D (6 bases). V was trimmed by 4 bases and J by 3 bases, leaving 16 bases between them. The CDR3 extends over 15 amino acids. Germline CDR1 and CDR2: SGHTA and FQGNSA. This CDR3 reads CASSSYTGLNYEQYF. In DNA form, the CDR3 reads TGTGCCAGCAGCTCTTACACGGGACTGAACTACGAGCAGTACTTC.

V usage is TRBV7-9 and J usage is TRBJ1-1; D call uncertain. V was cut by 7 bases and J by 0 bases, with 12 bases left in between. CDR3 length equals 14 residues. Germline assignment: CDR1 SEHNR and CDR2 FQNEAQ (reference sequence). The CDR3 sequence: CASTRTDVNTEAFF. CDR3 DNA: TGTGCCAGCACCCGAACCGACGTGAACACTGAAGCTTTCTTT.

V and J are TRBV14 and TRBJ2-5; D is unresolved. Trimming took off 5 bases at V and 1 base at J, with 11 bases between the two ends. Germline lookup yields CDR1 SGHDN and CDR2 FVKESK. The CDR3 has 14 residues. The CDR3 bases are TGTGCCAGCAGCTCCCTCCTGGGCCAAGAGACCCAGTACTTC. It translates to CASSSLLGQETQYF.

This clonotype has only a few counts. This CDR3 reads CAHWSSGNTIYF. The DNA of the CDR3 is TGCGCTCATTGGAGCTCTGGAAACACCATATATTTT. The chain employs TRBV5-1 and TRBJ1-3; the D is unclear. This CDR3 is built from 12 residues. Germline V gene lookup returns CDR1 SGHRS and CDR2 YFSETQ.

The gene calls are TRBV12-3 or TRBV12-4 and TRBJ1-2, with a weak D call TRBD1 (5 bases). Trimming left V 11 bases short and J 4 bases short, with 14 bases between. The CDR3 is 12 residues long. The CDR3 DNA reads TGTGCCGCTACCCAGCAGGGCTATGGCTACACCTTC. It yields the protein CAATQQGYGYTF.

Comment on this clonotype: Its ends do not fully match the called genes, so a read error is possible. This chain connects TRBV7-2 to TRBJ2-5, with 12 bases lining up with TRBD2. CDR3 size: 16 residues. Germline V lookup: CDR1 SGHTA, CDR2 FQGNSA. CDR3 coding DNA: TGTGCCAGCAGCTTACGGACTAGCGGGGTTTTGGATGAGCAGCTCTTC. Encoded protein: CASSLRTSGVLDEQLF.

CDR3 DNA sequence: TGTGCCAGCAGTGAAGCTGGCCCGTCCTACGAGCAGTACTTC. Translation: CASSEAGPSYEQYF. The chain couples TRBV6-1 to TRBJ2-7, with D unclear. The germline V gene has CDR1 MNHNS and CDR2 SASEGT. V was cut by 0 bases and J by 1 base, with 7 bases left in between. CDR3 size: 14 residues.

The V and J genes are TRBV12-3 or TRBV12-4 and TRBJ1-6, with TRBD1 matching over 7 bases. The CDR3 has 14 amino acids. V shed 6 bases and J 10 bases; nucleotides not matched to a gene: 9. CDR3 in amino acids: CASSQDRPPSPLHF. The CDR3 DNA reads as TGTGCCAGCAGCCAGGACAGGCCCCCATCACCCCTCCACTTT.

The chain recombines TRBV28 with TRBJ2-7, with 9 bases fitting TRBD1. Germline trimming cut 5 bases from V and 3 bases from J; bases unmatched to any gene: 11. The V gene's germline CDR1 is MDHEN and CDR2 SYDVKM. This CDR3 region has 16 residues. In nucleotides, the CDR3 is TGTGCCAGCAGTCAATCTACCGGGACAGGGTTCTACGAGCAGTACTTC. Residues: CASSQSTGTGFYEQYF.

This clonotype has only a few counts. This rearrangement joins TRBV25-1 to TRBJ2-2; D possibly corresponds to TRBD2 (5 bases). Germline values: CDR1 MGHDK, CDR2 SYGVNS. This CDR3 comprises 13 residues. Trimming left V 7 bases short and J 0 bases short, with 6 bases between. CDR3 sequence: CASTGTNTGELFF. The CDR3 bases are TGTGCCAGCACCGGGACGAACACCGGGGAGCTGTTTTTT.

J is TRBJ1-1 and V is TRBV12-3 or TRBV12-4; 9 bases agree with TRBD1. The CDR3 extends over 19 amino acids. The V and J ends lost 2 bases and 3 bases, in that order; junction bases with no gene match: 16. CDR3 in DNA: TGTGCCAGCAGTTTACGTCCCTTCTTACAGGGGGCGAGGGACACTGAAGCTTTCTTT. Residues: CASSLRPFLQGARDTEAFF.

In its sample, this clonotype was seen a few times. The rearrangement uses TRBV9 and TRBJ1-5, with unresolved D. From germline, CDR1 is SGDLS and CDR2 YYNGEE. V was clipped by 4 bases and J by 6 bases, with 14 bases between them. The CDR3 consists of 14 residues. CDR3 sequence (DNA): TGTGCCAGCAGCTTCGGGGAGGGCTTTCAGCCCCAGCATTTT. It codes for CASSFGEGFQPQHF.

The V call is TRBV10-3, the J call TRBJ1-1, with D possibly TRBD1 on 5 matching bases. The V gene's germline CDR1 is ENHRY and CDR2 SYGVKD. This CDR3 has 14 residues. The ends were cut back, 5 bases at V and 2 bases at J, with 12 bases in the middle. The CDR3 DNA reads as TGTGCCATCAGTTCTCAGACAGCTAACACTGAAGCTTTCTTT. Its translation: CAISSQTANTEAFF.

This clonotype was observed many times. This chain connects TRBV20-1 to TRBJ1-3; no definite D call. V was cut by 6 bases and J by 0 bases, with 15 bases left in between. The CDR3 is 15 residues long. Germline-derived CDR1 and CDR2 are DFQATT and SNEGSKA (reference sequence). CDR3 sequence: CSATKTANSGNTIYF. CDR3 bases: TGCAGTGCAACGAAGACGGCCAACTCTGGAAACACCATATATTTT.

The V call is TRBV20-1, the J call TRBJ1-5; unclear D gene. The CDR3 runs to 12 residues. Germline CDR1 is DFQATT and CDR2 is SNEGSKA (reference sequence). V was shortened by 6 bases and J by 6 bases, with 12 bases between the two germline ends. Here the CDR3 DNA reads TGCAGTGCGCTTGTAGGTATTCAGCCCCAGCATTTT. Its translation: CSALVGIQPQHF.

This clonotype was counted between two and nine times. The V call is TRBV2, the J call TRBJ2-7, with 11 positions matching TRBD1. This CDR3 is 15 amino acids long. Germline V gene data show CDR1 as SNHLY and CDR2 as FYNNEI. J lost 5 bases, V lost 6 bases, and 9 bases had no gene match. For the CDR3, the DNA is TGTGCCAGCAGAACCGGGACAGGGGGATACCACGAGCAGTACTTC. This gives the protein CASRTGTGGYHEQYF.

In this sample, this clonotype turned up a few times. The chain joins TRBV24-1 to TRBJ2-2, with D perhaps TRBD1 (5 bases). V was pared by 5 bases and J by 8 bases, with 11 bases between. Per the germline V gene, CDR1 is KGHDR and CDR2 is SFDVKD. The CDR3 sequence is 13 residues long. The CDR3 DNA is TGTGCCACCAGTGCTTCAGGGATGGGGGAGCTGTTTTTT. Translating it yields CATSASGMGELFF.

The rearrangement links TRBV13 to TRBJ1-1; D gene ambiguous. Germline V CDR1 and CDR2: PRHDT, FYEKMQ (reference sequence). The CDR3 loop spans 16 amino acids. The germline V and J ends were trimmed by 0 bases and 0 bases, with 11 bases remaining between them. CDR3 sequence (DNA): TGTGCCAGCAGCTTAGGAGCTAGCGGGATGAACACTGAAGCTTTCTTT. Its protein product is CASSLGASGMNTEAFF.

V and J are TRBV9 and TRBJ1-2; 7 bases line up with TRBD1. Germline values: CDR1 SGDLS, CDR2 YYNGEE. This CDR3 region has 15 residues. Trimming cost V 4 bases and J 8 bases; bases outside gene matches: 14. This chain's CDR3 is CASSPRPGQTMGYTF. In nucleotides, the CDR3 is TGTGCCAGCAGCCCTAGGCCGGGACAGACGATGGGCTACACCTTC.

The rearrangement uses TRBV6-4 and TRBJ1-5, with 8 bases identical to TRBD1. This CDR3 has 14 residues. The J segment lost 2 bases and the V segment lost 6 bases, leaving 3 bases of the junction unmatched. Germline loops: CDR1 MRHNA, CDR2 SNTAGT. CDR3 amino acids: CASRRTGRNQPQHF. CDR3 sequence (DNA): TGTGCCAGCAGACGGACAGGGCGCAATCAGCCCCAGCATTTT.